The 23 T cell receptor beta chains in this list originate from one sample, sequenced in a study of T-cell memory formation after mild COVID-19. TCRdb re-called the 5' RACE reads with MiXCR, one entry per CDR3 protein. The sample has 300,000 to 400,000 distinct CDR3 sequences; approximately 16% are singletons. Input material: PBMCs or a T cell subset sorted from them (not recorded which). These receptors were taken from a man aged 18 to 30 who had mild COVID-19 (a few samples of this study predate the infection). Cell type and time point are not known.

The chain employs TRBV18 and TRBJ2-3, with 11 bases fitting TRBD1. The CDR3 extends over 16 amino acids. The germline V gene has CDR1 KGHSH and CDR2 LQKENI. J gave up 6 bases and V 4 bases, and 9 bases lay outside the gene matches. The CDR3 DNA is TGTGCCAGCTCACTCGCGGGACAGGGGGGCCACGATACGCAGTATTTT. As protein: CASSLAGQGGHDTQYF.

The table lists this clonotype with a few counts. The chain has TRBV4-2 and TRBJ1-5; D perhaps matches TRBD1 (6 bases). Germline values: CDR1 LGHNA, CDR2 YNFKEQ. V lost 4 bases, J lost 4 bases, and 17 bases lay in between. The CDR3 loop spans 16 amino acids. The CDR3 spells CASSPTTGTRNQPQHF. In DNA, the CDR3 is TGTGCCAGCAGCCCCACGACCGGGACAAGGAATCAGCCCCAGCATTTT.

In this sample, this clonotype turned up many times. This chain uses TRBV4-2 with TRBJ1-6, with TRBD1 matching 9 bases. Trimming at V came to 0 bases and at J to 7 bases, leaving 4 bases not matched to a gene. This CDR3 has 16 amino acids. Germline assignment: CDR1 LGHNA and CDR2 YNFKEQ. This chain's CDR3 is CASSQEGGTGNSPLHF. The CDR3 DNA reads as TGTGCCAGCAGCCAAGAAGGTGGGACAGGGAATTCACCCCTCCACTTT.

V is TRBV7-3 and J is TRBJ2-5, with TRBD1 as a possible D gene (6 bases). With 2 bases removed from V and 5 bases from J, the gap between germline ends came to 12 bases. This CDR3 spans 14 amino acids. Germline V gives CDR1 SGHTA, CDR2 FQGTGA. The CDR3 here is CASSLSGGMETQYF. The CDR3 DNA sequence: TGTGCCAGCAGCTTATCTGGGGGCATGGAGACCCAGTACTTC.

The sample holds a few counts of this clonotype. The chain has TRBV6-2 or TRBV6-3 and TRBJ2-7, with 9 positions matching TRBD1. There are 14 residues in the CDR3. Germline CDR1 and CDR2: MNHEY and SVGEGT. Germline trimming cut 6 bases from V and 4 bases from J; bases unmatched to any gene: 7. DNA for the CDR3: TGTGCCAGCAGCCCGGGACAGGGTCGGTACGAGCAGTACGTC. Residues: CASSPGQGRYEQYV.

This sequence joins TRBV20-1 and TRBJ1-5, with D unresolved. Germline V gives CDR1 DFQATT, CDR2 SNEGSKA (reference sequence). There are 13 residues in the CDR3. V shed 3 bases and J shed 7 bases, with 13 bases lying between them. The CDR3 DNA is TGCAGTGCTAGGAAGGGAAACGAGCAGCCCCAGCATTTT. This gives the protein CSARKGNEQPQHF.

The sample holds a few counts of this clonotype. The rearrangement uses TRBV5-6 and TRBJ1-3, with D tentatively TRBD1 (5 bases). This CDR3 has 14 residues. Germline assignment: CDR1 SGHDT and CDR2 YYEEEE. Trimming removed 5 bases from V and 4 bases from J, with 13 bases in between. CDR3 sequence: CASRPAGDGNTIYF. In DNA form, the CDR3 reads TGTGCCAGCAGACCGGCCGGGGACGGAAACACCATATATTTT.

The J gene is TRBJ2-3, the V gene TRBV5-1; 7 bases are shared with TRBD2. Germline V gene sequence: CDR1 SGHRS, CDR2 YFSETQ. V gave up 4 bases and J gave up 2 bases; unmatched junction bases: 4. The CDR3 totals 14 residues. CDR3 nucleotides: TGCGCCAGCAGCCCGGCGGGAGTCACAGATACGCAGTATTTT. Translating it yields CASSPAGVTDTQYF.

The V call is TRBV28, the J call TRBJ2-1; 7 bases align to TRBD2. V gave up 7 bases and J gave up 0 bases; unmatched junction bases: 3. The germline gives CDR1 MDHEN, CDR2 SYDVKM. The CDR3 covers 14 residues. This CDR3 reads CASTPGGSYNEQFF. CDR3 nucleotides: TGTGCCAGCACCCCGGGGGGCTCCTACAATGAGCAGTTCTTC.

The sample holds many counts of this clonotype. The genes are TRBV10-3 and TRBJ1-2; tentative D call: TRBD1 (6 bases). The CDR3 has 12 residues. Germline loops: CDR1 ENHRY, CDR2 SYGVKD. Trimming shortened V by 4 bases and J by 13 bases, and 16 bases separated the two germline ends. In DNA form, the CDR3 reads TGTGCCATCAGTGGTGCCCAGGGGAGGTCCACCTTC. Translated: CAISGAQGRSTF.

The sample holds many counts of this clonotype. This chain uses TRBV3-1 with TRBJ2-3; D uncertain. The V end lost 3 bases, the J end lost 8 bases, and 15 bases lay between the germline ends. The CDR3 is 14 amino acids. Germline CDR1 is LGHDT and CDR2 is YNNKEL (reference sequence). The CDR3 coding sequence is TGTGCCAGCAGCCAGGACCTCGTAGGACGTACGCAGTATTTT. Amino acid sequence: CASSQDLVGRTQYF.

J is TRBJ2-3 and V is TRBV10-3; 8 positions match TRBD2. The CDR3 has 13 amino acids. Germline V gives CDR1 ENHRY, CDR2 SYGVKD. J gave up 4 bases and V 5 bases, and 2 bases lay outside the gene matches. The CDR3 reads CAISRGGPDTQYF. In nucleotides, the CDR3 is TGTGCCATCAGTCGGGGGGGCCCAGATACGCAGTATTTT.

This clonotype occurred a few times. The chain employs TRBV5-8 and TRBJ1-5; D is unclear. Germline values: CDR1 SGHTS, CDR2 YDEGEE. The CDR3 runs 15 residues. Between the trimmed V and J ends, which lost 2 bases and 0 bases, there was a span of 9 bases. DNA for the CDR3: TGTGCCAGCAGCTTTGAGGGATTTAGCAATCAGCCCCAGCATTTT. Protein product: CASSFEGFSNQPQHF.

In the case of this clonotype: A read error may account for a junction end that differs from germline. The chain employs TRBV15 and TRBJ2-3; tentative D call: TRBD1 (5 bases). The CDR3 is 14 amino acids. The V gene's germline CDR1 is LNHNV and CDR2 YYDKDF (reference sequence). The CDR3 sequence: CATSDPRGTDTEYF. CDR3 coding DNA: TGTGCCACCTCCGATCCAAGGGGAACAGATACGGAGTATTTT.

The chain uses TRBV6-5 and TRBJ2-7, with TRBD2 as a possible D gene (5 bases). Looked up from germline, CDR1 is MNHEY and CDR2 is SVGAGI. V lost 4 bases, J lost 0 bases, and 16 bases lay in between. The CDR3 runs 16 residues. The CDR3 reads CASSSNAFSGSYEQYF. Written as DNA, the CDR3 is TGTGCCAGCAGTTCCAACGCGTTCAGCGGCTCCTACGAGCAGTACTTC.

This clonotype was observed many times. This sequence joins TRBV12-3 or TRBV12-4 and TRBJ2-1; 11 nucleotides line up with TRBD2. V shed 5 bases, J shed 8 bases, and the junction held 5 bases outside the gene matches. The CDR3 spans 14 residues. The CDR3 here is CASSPTSGGDEQFF. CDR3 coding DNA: TGTGCCAGCAGTCCCACTAGCGGGGGCGATGAGCAGTTCTTC.

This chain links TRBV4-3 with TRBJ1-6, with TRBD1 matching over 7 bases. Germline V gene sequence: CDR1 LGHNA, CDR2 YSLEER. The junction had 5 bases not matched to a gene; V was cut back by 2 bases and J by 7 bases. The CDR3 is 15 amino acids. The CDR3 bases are TGCGCCAGCAGCCAAAACAGGGGAAGGAATTCACCCCTCCACTTT. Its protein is CASSQNRGRNSPLHF.

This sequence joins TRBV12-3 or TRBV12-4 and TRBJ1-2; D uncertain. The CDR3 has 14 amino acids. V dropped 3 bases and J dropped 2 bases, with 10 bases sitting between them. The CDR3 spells CASSFGGKNYGYTF. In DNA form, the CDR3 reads TGTGCCAGCAGTTTCGGCGGGAAAAACTATGGCTACACCTTC.

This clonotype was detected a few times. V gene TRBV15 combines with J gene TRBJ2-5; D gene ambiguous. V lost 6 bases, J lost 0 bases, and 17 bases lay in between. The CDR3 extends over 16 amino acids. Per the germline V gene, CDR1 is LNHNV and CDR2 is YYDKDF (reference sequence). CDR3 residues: CATSRLWSLYQETQYF. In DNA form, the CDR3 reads TGTGCCACCAGTAGGCTGTGGAGCCTGTACCAAGAGACCCAGTACTTC.

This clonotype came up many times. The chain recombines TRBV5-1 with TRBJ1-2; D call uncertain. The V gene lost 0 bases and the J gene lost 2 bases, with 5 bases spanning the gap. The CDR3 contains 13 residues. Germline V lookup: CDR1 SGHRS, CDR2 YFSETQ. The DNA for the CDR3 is TGCGCCAGCAGCTTGGCCGGGAACTATGGCTACACCTTC. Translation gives CASSLAGNYGYTF. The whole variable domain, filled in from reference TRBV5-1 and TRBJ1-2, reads KAGVTQTPRYLIKTRGQQVTLSCSPISGHRSVSWYQQTPGQGLQFLFEYFSETQRNKGNFPGRFSGRQFSNSRSEMNVSTLELGDSALYLCASSLAGNYGYTFGSGTRLTVV.

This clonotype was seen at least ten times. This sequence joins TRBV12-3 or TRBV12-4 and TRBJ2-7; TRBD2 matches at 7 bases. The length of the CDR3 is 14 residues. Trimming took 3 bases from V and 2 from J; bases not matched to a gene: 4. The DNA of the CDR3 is TGTGCCAGCAGTTTTGGCGGGGGAACCTACGAGCAGTACTTC. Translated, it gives CASSFGGGTYEQYF.

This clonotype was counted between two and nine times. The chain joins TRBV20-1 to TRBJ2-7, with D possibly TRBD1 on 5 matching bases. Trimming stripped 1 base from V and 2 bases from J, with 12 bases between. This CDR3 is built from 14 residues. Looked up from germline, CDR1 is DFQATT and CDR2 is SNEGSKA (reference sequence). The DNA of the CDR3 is TGCAGTGCTAGAGTAGAGCAGGGCCCCTACGAGCAGTACTTC. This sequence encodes CSARVEQGPYEQYF.

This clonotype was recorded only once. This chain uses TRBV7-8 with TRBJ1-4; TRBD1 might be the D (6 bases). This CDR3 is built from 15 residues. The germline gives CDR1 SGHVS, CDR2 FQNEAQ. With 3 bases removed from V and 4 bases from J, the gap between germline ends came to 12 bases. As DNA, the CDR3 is TGTGCCAGCAGCTTTAAAGACAGGCTTAATGAAAAACTGTTTTTT. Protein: CASSFKDRLNEKLFF.